This T cell receptor (beta chain) was captured in a study of tumor-infiltrating lymphocytes in primary liver carcinoma. Findings and limits, study-wide: Tumors carried a top-250-clone fraction significantly exceeding that of blood (p = 0.039).

The input was roughly 0.5 ug total RNA; TCR beta cDNA was made from it with a constant-region primer. Libraries for TCR beta were built through three nested multiplex PCR rounds, which together made up a slightly modified ARM-PCR procedure. The study ran its first two PCR rounds for approximately 10 cycles each, using TRBV1-TRBV30 forward primers and a C-beta reverse primer. MiXCR, run by TCRdb on the multiplex PCR reads, gives a single entry per CDR3 protein. The sample contains 90,000 to 150,000 distinct CDR3 sequences, around 62% of which appear only once. This clonotype was seen ten or more times. No antigen is known for it. The tissue used was unsorted bulk material of roughly 17-33 mg. RNA and DNA were co-extracted from it with the AllPrep DNA/RNA mini kit. Patients diagnosed with primary liver carcinoma received treatment through surgical resection. The study found over 75% viable tumor cells in every tumor sample.

The CDR3 extends over 16 amino acids. Germline V gene sequence: CDR1 LGHNA, CDR2 YNFKEQ. Trimming took off 0 bases at V and 6 bases at J, with 17 bases between the two ends. Sequenced: liver tumor tissue from sampling region 1. Regarding subset: tumor region T1, superior pole. The clonotype was recovered from a woman aged 55-69 years with primary liver carcinoma and hepatitis B virus infection. The rearrangement links TRBV4-2 to TRBJ1-2, with D tentatively TRBD1 (6 bases). CDR3 region: CASSQEQGNWLNGYTF. The CDR3 nucleotides are TGTGCCAGCAGCCAAGAACAGGGAAATTGGCTTAATGGCTACACCTTC.